This T cell receptor (beta chain) came from a study of T cells in tuberculosis. Study-wide context: The T cells targeted glucose monomycolate, a mycobacterial lipid, via CD1B. Blood was taken before or within 7 days of anti-tuberculosis therapy.

V lost 1 base, J lost 6 bases, and 9 bases stayed unmatched. The CDR3 length is 16 residues. CDR1 is LGHNA, CDR2 YSLEER, per germline. Time point described: new active TB diagnosis, blood taken before or within 7 days of starting treatment. Tuberculosis was confirmed by positive sputum smear and/or M. tuberculosis culture. TCRdb keeps only in-frame clones here, not all; method: immunoSEQ multiplex PCR. Of approximately 30,000 clones in the sample, 87% are singletons; the top ten hold 5% to 6.5%. The chain is built from TRBV4-3 and TRBJ2-1; 7 bases agree with TRBD2. This clonotype originated in an adult with tuberculosis. The sample in question was PBMCs, obtained at tuberculosis diagnosis. CDR3 in amino acids: CASSQAFLAGLNEQFF. The CDR3 coding sequence is TGCGCCAGCAGCCAAGCTTTCTTAGCGGGCCTCAATGAGCAGTTCTTC.